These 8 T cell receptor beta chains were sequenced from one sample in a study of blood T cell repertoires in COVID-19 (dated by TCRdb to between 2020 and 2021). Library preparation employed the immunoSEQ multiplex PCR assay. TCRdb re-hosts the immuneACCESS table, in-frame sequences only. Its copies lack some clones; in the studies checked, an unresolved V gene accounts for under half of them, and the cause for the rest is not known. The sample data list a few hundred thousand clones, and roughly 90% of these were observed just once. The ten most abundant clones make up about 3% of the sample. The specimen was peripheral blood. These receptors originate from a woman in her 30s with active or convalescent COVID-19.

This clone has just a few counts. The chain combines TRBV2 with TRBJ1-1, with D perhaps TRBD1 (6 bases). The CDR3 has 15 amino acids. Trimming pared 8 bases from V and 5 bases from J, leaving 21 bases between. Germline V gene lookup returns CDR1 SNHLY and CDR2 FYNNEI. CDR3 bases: TGTGCCAGCTCCCCCCAGGGGATCCATGGGACTGAAGCTTTCTTT. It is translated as CASSPQGIHGTEAFF.

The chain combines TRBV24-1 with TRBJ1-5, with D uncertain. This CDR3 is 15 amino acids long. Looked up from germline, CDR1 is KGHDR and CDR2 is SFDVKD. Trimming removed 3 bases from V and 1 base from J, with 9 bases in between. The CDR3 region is CATSDARMSNQPQHF. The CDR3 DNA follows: TGTGCCACCAGTGATGCGCGGATGAGCAATCAGCCCCAGCATTTT.

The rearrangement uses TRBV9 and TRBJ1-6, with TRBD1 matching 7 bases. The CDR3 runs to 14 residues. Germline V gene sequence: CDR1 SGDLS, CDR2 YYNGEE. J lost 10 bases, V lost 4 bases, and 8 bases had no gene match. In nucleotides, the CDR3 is TGTGCCAGCAGCCCAACAGGGGTAAGATCACCCCTCCACTTT. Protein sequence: CASSPTGVRSPLHF.

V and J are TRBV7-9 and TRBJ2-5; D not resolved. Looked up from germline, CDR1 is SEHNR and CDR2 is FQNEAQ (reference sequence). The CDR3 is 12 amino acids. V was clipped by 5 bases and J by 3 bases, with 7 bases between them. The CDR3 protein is CASSPPEETQYF. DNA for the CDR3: TGTGCCAGCAGCCCCCCGGAAGAGACCCAGTACTTC.

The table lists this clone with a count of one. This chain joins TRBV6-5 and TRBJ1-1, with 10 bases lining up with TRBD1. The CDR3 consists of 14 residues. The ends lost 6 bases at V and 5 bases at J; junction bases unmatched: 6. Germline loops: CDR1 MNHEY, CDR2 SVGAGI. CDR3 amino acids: CASSRGTGETEAFF. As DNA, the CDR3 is TGTGCCAGCAGCCGCGGGACAGGGGAAACTGAAGCTTTCTTT.

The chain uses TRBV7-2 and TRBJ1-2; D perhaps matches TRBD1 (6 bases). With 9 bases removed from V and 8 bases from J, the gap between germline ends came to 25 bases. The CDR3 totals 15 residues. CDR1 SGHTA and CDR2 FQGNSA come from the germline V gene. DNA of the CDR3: TGTGCCAGTACTTTTGAGGGGGGAGGGCGTTTGGGCTACACCTTC. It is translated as CASTFEGGGRLGYTF.

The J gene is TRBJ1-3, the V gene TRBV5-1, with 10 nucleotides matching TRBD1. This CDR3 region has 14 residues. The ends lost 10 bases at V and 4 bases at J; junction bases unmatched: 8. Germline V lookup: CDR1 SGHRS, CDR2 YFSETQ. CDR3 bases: TGCGCCTCCGGACAGGGGGTAAAAGGAAACACCATATATTTT. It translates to CASGQGVKGNTIYF.

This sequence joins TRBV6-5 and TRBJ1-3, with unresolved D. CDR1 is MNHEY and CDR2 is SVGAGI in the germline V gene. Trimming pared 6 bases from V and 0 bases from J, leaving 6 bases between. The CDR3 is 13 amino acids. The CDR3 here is CASRRSSGNTIYF. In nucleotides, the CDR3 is TGTGCCAGCAGACGGAGCTCTGGAAACACCATATATTTT.